Below are 28 T cell receptor beta chains sequenced from a single sample in a study of T-cell reconstitution after alpha-beta-depleted transplantation in children. Researchers prepared the TCRbeta library using unique molecular identifiers, the study reports. TCRdb processed the PCR reads anew with MiXCR; each CDR3 protein has one entry. Here the sample spans hundreds of thousands of distinct CDR3 sequences, more than 9% being singletons. The sample in question was PBMCs from the stem cell graft donor, obtained from the stem cell graft. These TCRs come from a human donor who donated a stem cell graft to a child with acute myeloid leukemia.

In this sample, this clonotype turned up many times. This chain joins TRBV6-5 and TRBJ1-5; D not certain. V lost 0 bases to trimming and J lost 0 bases, with 6 bases between them. There are 15 residues in the CDR3. Germline loops: CDR1 MNHEY, CDR2 SVGAGI. The CDR3 sequence is CASSYSIGSNQPQHF. CDR3 in DNA: TGTGCCAGCAGTTACTCGATTGGTAGCAATCAGCCCCAGCATTTT.

The chain links TRBV4-3 to TRBJ2-3; 13 bases match TRBD2. Trimming at V came to 1 base and at J to 2 bases, leaving 3 bases not matched to a gene. The CDR3 runs to 17 residues. From germline, CDR1 is LGHNA and CDR2 YSLEER. As DNA, the CDR3 is TGCGCCAGCAGCCAAGCGGGACTAGCGGGATACACAGATACGCAGTATTTT. Its translation: CASSQAGLAGYTDTQYF.

This clonotype was found many times. The genes are TRBV5-5 and TRBJ2-1, with unresolved D. The CDR3 spans 13 residues. Germline-derived CDR1 and CDR2 are SGHKS and YYEKEE (reference sequence). The V end lost 3 bases, the J end lost 8 bases, and 12 bases lay between the germline ends. CDR3 nucleotides: TGTGCCAGCAGCTCCCCGGATAACCATGAGCAGTTCTTC. Protein sequence: CASSSPDNHEQFF.

This chain uses TRBV30 with TRBJ2-3, with D maybe TRBD1 (5 bases). This CDR3 has 13 amino acids. V was clipped by 4 bases and J by 7 bases, with 15 bases between them. Germline V gene lookup returns CDR1 GTSNPN and CDR2 SVGIG (reference sequence). The CDR3 reads CAWNTGLRNTQYF. Here the CDR3 DNA reads TGTGCCTGGAACACAGGCCTGCGGAATACGCAGTATTTT.

This clonotype was seen a few times. The rearrangement links TRBV20-1 to TRBJ2-1; D is ambiguous. Germline CDR1 reads DFQATT; CDR2 reads SNEGSKA (reference sequence). This CDR3 comprises 15 residues. V shed 2 bases and J shed 0 bases, with 11 bases lying between them. CDR3 residues: CSARPYLSSYNEQFF. DNA for the CDR3: TGCAGTGCTAGACCCTATCTTAGCTCCTACAATGAGCAGTTCTTC.

This clonotype was seen only a few times. A much bigger clone sits one base away, suggesting this may be a read error. The chain joins TRBV12-3 or TRBV12-4 to TRBJ2-2; 13 bases are a match to TRBD2. This CDR3 spans 18 amino acids. CDR3 loop: CTSSLGLAGVGVAGELFF. DNA of the CDR3: TGTACCAGCAGTTTAGGACTAGCGGGAGTGGGAGTCGCCGGGGAGCTGTTTTTT.

Here the CDR3 reads CASSSGLAGGSGANVLTF. CDR3 bases: TGTGCCAGCAGCTCGGGACTAGCGGGAGGCTCTGGGGCCAACGTCCTGACTTTC. The chain employs TRBV7-7 and TRBJ2-6, with TRBD2 matching 15 bases. Germline CDR1 is SSHAT and CDR2 is FNYEAQ (reference sequence). CDR3 length: 18 residues. The V segment lost 4 bases and the J segment 0 bases; nucleotides outside the gene matches: 1.

This clonotype has only a few counts. The chain carries TRBV28 and TRBJ2-3; 7 nucleotides align to TRBD2. Looked up from germline, CDR1 is MDHEN and CDR2 is SYDVKM. V gave up 11 bases and J gave up 3 bases; unmatched junction bases: 14. CDR3 length equals 15 residues. The CDR3 DNA reads as TGTGCCGGCTCGACAGCGGGGACTCATACAGATACGCAGTATTTT. This translates into CAGSTAGTHTDTQYF.

Notes on this clonotype: One end of the junction does not line up with germline, which may come from a read error. The chain combines TRBV3-1 with TRBJ2-2; 8 bases map to TRBD1. The CDR3 spans 15 residues. CDR1 and CDR2 (germline): LGHDT, YNNKEL (reference sequence). CDR3 protein: CASSPWTGNAGELFF. As DNA, the CDR3 is TGTGCCAGCAGCCCCTGGACAGGGAACGCCGGGGAGCTGTTTTTT.

This clonotype has ten or more counts. The chain carries TRBV20-1 and TRBJ2-6; no clear D. The germline CDR1 and CDR2 sequences are DFQATT and SNEGSKA (reference sequence). V lost 5 bases, J lost 0 bases, and 8 bases lay in between. The CDR3 is 14 amino acids. Here the CDR3 reads CSAGSPSGANVLTF. CDR3 DNA sequence: TGCAGTGCTGGGTCCCCCTCTGGGGCCAACGTCCTGACTTTC.

This clonotype has just a few counts. The J gene is TRBJ2-7, the V gene TRBV12-3 or TRBV12-4; D gene unclear. The CDR3 spans 13 residues. Trimming left V 6 bases short and J 2 bases short, with 11 bases between. The CDR3 reads CASRQSAPYEQYF. CDR3 bases: TGTGCCAGCAGGCAATCGGCCCCCTACGAGCAGTACTTC.

This clonotype was picked up a small number of times. CDR3 DNA: TGCGCCAGCAGCTCCACGACAGGGGGCTATGGCTACACCTTC. This translates into CASSSTTGGYGYTF. This chain uses TRBV5-1 with TRBJ1-2; 9 bases fit TRBD1. V gave up 3 bases and J gave up 4 bases; unmatched junction bases: 4. This CDR3 spans 14 amino acids. From germline, CDR1 is SGHRS and CDR2 YFSETQ.

The V and J genes are TRBV5-1 and TRBJ2-7, with D perhaps matching TRBD1 (5 bases). There are 14 residues in the CDR3. The germline gives CDR1 SGHRS, CDR2 YFSETQ. V lost 4 bases to trimming and J lost 4 bases, with 15 bases between them. The CDR3 here is CASSPSQGWYEQYF. CDR3 bases: TGCGCCAGCAGCCCATCGCAGGGTTGGTACGAGCAGTACTTC.

This clonotype was counted only a few times. This sequence joins TRBV7-8 and TRBJ2-5, with TRBD2 matching 7 bases. CDR1 and CDR2 (germline): SGHVS, FQNEAQ. J gave up 0 bases and V 10 bases, and 8 bases lay outside the gene matches. The CDR3 has 14 residues. The CDR3 here is CAIVLGGNQETQYF. In DNA, the CDR3 is TGTGCCATCGTTCTGGGGGGGAACCAAGAGACCCAGTACTTC.

V gene TRBV12-3 or TRBV12-4 combines with J gene TRBJ1-4; D unclear. The V end lost 5 bases, the J end lost 10 bases, and 11 bases lay between the germline ends. The CDR3 consists of 12 residues. CDR3 protein: CASSPPTRKLFF. CDR3 DNA sequence: TGTGCCAGCAGTCCTCCAACGCGAAAACTGTTTTTT.

This clonotype was counted ten times or more. This rearrangement joins TRBV5-1 to TRBJ1-4; D remains unclear. This CDR3 contains 15 residues. The V end was cut by 0 bases, the J end by 5 bases, with 11 bases between. Germline loops: CDR1 SGHRS, CDR2 YFSETQ. Here the CDR3 DNA reads TGCGCCAGCAGCTTGGCCCTGGGGAACAATGAAAAACTGTTTTTT. Translation gives CASSLALGNNEKLFF.

This clonotype was picked up a small number of times. The chain links TRBV12-3 or TRBV12-4 to TRBJ2-7; 8 nucleotides agree with TRBD2. The junction had 17 bases not matched to a gene; V was cut back by 6 bases and J by 4 bases. The CDR3 is 17 amino acids. The CDR3 DNA sequence: TGTGCCAGCAGCCACCAAGCCACCCAGCGGGAGCGGTACGAGCAGTACTTC. Residues: CASSHQATQRERYEQYF.

The sample holds many counts of this clonotype. The V gene is TRBV20-1, the J gene TRBJ2-3, with unresolved D. This CDR3 is 12 amino acids long. V dropped 7 bases and J dropped 2 bases, with 10 bases sitting between them. CDR1 and CDR2 from the germline V gene are DFQATT and SNEGSKA (reference sequence). The CDR3 nucleotides read TGCAGTGTAGCAACTACCACAGATACGCAGTATTTT. Protein sequence: CSVATTTDTQYF.

V is TRBV2 and J is TRBJ1-1; 7 bases fit TRBD1. The J segment lost 2 bases and the V segment lost 7 bases, leaving 16 bases of the junction unmatched. The CDR3 is 17 residues long. Per germline, CDR1 SNHLY and CDR2 FYNNEI. For the CDR3, the DNA is TGTGCCAGCAAGAGGCTGGGAGGGGGCGGAAAAAACACTGAAGCTTTCTTT. It specifies CASKRLGGGGKNTEAFF. The variable domain in full, with the rest retrieved from reference TRBV2 and TRBJ1-1, is EPEVTQTPSHQVTQMGQEVILRCVPISNHLYFYWYRQILGQKVEFLVSFYNNEISEKSEIFDDQFSVERPDGSNFTLKIRSTKLEDSAMYFCASKRLGGGGKNTEAFFGQGTRLTVV.

This clonotype was seen repeatedly, ten times or more. The gene calls are TRBV29-1 and TRBJ2-1, with TRBD2 identical over 13 bases. Germline trimming cut 3 bases from V and 8 bases from J; bases unmatched to any gene: 4. The CDR3 covers 14 residues. Germline V gene data show CDR1 as SQVTM and CDR2 as ANQGSEA. CDR3 protein: CSVDGLAGVDEQFF. Written as DNA, the CDR3 is TGCAGCGTTGATGGACTAGCGGGAGTTGATGAGCAGTTCTTC.

Only a few counts were recorded for this clonotype. For the CDR3, the DNA is TGTGCCAGCAGCTTAGTTTATAAAGGTTACGAGCAGTACTTC. This encodes CASSLVYKGYEQYF. J is TRBJ2-7 and V is TRBV7-2; D remains unclear. Per germline, CDR1 SGHTA and CDR2 FQGNSA. Trimming removed 1 base at V and 4 bases at J, with 11 bases between. The CDR3 loop spans 14 amino acids.

This clonotype was counted ten times or more. The chain joins TRBV6-2 or TRBV6-3 to TRBJ2-7; either TRBD1 or TRBD2 may fit D (5 bases each). Germline V gene lookup returns CDR1 MNHEY and CDR2 SVGEGT. The V end was cut by 7 bases, the J end by 4 bases, with 17 bases between. The length of the CDR3 is 14 residues. CDR3 coding DNA: TGTGCCAGCACCCGGACTTTAGCAGGGTACGAGCAGTACTTC. Translation gives CASTRTLAGYEQYF.

This clonotype was counted many times. The chain is built from TRBV29-1 and TRBJ2-7, with no clear D. The CDR3 totals 12 residues. Germline lookup yields CDR1 SQVTM and CDR2 ANQGSEA. V was clipped by 5 bases and J by 2 bases, with 10 bases between them. The CDR3 region has the DNA TGCAGCGTTTCGGACGGTCCCTACGAGCAGTACTTC. Its translation: CSVSDGPYEQYF.

This clonotype was seen at least ten times. The gene calls are TRBV7-9 and TRBJ2-5, with 8 bases lining up with TRBD1. Germline V gene lookup returns CDR1 SEHNR and CDR2 FQNEAQ (reference sequence). The CDR3 has 14 amino acids. The J segment lost 5 bases and the V segment lost 3 bases, leaving 5 bases of the junction unmatched. In nucleotides, the CDR3 is TGTGCCAGCAGCTTTCATACAGGGGGTGAGACCCAGTACTTC. Translated, it gives CASSFHTGGETQYF. The full variable domain, in which reference TRBV7-9 and TRBJ2-5 provide the parts outside the CDR3, is DTGVSQNPRHKITKRGQNVTFRCDPISEHNRLYWYRQTLGQGPEFLTYFQNEAQLEKSRLLSDRFSAERPKGSFSTLEIQRTEQGDSAMYLCASSFHTGGETQYFGPGTRLLVL.

This clonotype showed up many times. The chain joins TRBV9 to TRBJ2-7; 13 bases fit TRBD2. In germline, CDR1 is SGDLS, CDR2 YYNGEE. The V and J ends lost 4 bases and 8 bases, in that order; junction bases with no gene match: 12. The CDR3 is 16 amino acids. The CDR3 nucleotides are TGTGCCAGCAGCCCCGGACTAGCGGGGGCATCGGTTCAGCAGTACTTC. Translating gives CASSPGLAGASVQQYF.

This clonotype was counted ten times or more. The J gene is TRBJ2-1, the V gene TRBV7-9; the match to TRBD2 covers 8 bases. Germline loops: CDR1 SEHNR, CDR2 FQNEAQ (reference sequence). CDR3 length equals 16 residues. The trim removed 5 bases at V and 3 bases at J, leaving 9 bases unmatched. The CDR3 is CASSPHSGRGYNEQFF. The CDR3 DNA is TGTGCCAGCAGCCCACACAGCGGGAGAGGCTACAATGAGCAGTTCTTC.

This sequence joins TRBV29-1 and TRBJ1-2; TRBD1 aligns across 10 bases. Germline values: CDR1 SQVTM, CDR2 ANQGSEA. The V gene end was trimmed by 4 bases and the J gene end by 7 bases; junction bases not matched to a gene: 9. CDR3 size: 14 residues. CDR3 DNA: TGCAGCGTTGGGAGGACAGGGGGGGGTGCTGGCTACACCTTC. Its protein product is CSVGRTGGGAGYTF.

V usage is TRBV7-2 and J usage is TRBJ2-2; no clear D. Trimming removed 5 bases at V and 8 bases at J, with 6 bases between. The CDR3 length is 11 residues. Per germline, CDR1 SGHTA and CDR2 FQGNSA. The CDR3 bases are TGTGCCAGCAGCGTCCGTGGGGAGCTGTTTTTT. It yields the protein CASSVRGELFF.